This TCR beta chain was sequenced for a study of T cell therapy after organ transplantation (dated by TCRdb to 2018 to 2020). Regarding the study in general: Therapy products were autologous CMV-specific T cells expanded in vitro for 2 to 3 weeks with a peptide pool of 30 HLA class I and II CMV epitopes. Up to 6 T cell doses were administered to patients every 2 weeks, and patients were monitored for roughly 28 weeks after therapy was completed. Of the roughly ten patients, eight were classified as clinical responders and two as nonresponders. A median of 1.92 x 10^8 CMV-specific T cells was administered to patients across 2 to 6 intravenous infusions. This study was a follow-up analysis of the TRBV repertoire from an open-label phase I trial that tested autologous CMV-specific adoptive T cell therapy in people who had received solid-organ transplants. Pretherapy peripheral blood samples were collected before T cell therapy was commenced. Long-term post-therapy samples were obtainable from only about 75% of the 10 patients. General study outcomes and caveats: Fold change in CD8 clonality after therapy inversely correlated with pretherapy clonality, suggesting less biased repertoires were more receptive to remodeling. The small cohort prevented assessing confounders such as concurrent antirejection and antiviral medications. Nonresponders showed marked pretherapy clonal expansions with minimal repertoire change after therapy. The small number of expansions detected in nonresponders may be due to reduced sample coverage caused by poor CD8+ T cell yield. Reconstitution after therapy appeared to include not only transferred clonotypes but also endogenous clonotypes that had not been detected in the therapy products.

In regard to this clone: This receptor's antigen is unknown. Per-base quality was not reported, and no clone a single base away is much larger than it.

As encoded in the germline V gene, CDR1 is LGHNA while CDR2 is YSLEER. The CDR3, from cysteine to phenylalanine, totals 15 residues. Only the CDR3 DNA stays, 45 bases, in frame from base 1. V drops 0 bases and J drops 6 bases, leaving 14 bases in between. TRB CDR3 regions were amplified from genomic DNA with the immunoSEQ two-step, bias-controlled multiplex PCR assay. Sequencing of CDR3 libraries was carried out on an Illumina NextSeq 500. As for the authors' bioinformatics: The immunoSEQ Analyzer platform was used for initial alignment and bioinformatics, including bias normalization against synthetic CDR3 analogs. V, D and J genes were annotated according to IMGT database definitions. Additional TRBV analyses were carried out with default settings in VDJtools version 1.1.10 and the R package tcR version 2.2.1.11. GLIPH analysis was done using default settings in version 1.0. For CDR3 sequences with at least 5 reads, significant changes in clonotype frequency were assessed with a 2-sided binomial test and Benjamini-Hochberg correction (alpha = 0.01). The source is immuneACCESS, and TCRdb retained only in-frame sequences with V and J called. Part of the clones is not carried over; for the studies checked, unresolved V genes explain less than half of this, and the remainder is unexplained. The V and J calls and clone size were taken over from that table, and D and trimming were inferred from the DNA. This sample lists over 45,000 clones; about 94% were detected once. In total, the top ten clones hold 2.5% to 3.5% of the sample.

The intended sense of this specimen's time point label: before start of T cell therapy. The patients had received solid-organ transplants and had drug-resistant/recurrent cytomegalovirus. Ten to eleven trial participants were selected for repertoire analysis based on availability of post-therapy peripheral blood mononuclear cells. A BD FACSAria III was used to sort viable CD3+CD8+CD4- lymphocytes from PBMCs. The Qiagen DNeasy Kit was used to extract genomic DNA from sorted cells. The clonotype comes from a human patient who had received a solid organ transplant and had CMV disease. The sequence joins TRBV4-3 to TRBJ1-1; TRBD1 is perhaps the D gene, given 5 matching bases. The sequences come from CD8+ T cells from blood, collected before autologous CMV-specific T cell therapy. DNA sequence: TGCGCCAGCAGCCAAGATGGGGGGTTGAGGGCTGAAGCTTTCTTT. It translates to CASSQDGGLRAEAFF.